This record looks at one T cell receptor beta chain sequence and its context. This entry is derived from a study of blood T cell repertoires in COVID-19. On the study more broadly: Sources were T cells, B-cell-depleted T cells, or PBMCs; the material itself was cDNA or gDNA.

V lost 6 bases and J lost 3, with 11 bases in between. The CDR3 has 13 residues. The protocol was immunoSEQ multiplex PCR, while the TCRdb copy is restricted to in-frame clones and leaves out a portion. Of about 56,000 clones detected, around 80% appear once; the ten largest clones hold 13%. The sequenced sample was peripheral blood. The rearrangement links TRBV12-3 or TRBV12-4 to TRBJ1-2; perhaps TRBD1 as D (5 bases). The clonotype originates from a woman of 80 years or more with acute or convalescent COVID-19. The CDR3 loop reads CASRPDTHYGYTF. The CDR3 DNA reads as TGTGCCAGCAGGCCGGACACCCACTATGGCTACACCTTC.